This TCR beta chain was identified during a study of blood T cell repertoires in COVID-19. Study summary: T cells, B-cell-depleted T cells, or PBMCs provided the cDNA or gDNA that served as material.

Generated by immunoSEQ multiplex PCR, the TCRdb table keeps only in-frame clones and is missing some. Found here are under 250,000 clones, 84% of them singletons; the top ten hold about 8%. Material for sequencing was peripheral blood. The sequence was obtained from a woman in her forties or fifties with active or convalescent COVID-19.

CDR3 protein: CASSVVTGSSYNEQFF. The CDR3 bases are TGTGCCAGTAGTGTCGTGACGGGGAGCTCCTACAATGAGCAGTTCTTC. This chain joins TRBV19 and TRBJ2-1; possible D gene TRBD2, 5 bases. Germline V CDR1 and CDR2: LNHDA, SQIVND (reference sequence). This CDR3 contains 16 residues. Deletions cut 5 bases from V and 0 bases from J, with 14 bases between.